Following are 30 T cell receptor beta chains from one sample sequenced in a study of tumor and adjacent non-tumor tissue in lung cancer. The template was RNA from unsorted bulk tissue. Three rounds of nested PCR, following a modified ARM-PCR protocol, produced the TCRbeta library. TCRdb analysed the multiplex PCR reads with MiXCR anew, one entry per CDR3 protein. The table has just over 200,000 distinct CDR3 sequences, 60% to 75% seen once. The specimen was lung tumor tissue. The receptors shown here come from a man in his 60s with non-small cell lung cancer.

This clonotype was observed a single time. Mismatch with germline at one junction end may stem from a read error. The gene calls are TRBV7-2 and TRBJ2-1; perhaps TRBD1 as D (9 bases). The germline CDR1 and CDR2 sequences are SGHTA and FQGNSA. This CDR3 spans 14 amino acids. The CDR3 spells CASRGGQGEYEQFF. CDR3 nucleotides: TGTGCCAGCCGGGGGGGACAGGGAGAGTATGAGCAGTTCTTT.

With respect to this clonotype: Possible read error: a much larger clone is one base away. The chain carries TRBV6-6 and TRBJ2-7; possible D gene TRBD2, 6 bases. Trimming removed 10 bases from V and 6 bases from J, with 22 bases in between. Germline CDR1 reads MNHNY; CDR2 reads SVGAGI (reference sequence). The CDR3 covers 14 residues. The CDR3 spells CANGTPGGTGEQYF. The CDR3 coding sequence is TGTGCCAACGGTACTCCTGGCGGGACCGGCGAGCAGTACTTC.

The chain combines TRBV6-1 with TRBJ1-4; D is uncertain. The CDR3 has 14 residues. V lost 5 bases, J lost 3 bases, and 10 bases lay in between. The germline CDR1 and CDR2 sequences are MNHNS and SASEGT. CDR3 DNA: TGTGCCAGCAGTTGGAAAGCCCCTAATGAAAAACTGTTTTTT. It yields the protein CASSWKAPNEKLFF.

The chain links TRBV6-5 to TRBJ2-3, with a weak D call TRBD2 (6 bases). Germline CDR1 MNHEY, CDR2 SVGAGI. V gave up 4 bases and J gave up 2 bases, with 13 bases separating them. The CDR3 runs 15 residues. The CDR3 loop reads CASSSPGSSTDTQYF. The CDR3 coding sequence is TGTGCCAGCAGTTCTCCCGGGAGCTCCACAGATACGCAGTATTTT.

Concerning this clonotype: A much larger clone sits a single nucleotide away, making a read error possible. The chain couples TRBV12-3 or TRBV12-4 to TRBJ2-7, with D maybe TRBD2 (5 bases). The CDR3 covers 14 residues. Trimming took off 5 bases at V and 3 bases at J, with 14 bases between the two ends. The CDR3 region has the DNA TGTGCCAGCAGTCCTAGCACGTACAGCTACGAGCAGTACTTC. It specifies CASSPSTYSYEQYF.

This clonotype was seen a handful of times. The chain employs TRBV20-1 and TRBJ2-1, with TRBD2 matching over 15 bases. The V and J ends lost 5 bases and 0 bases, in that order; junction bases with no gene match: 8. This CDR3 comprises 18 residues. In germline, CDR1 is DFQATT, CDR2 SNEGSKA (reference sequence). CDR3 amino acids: CSAPHPGLAGGSYNEQFF. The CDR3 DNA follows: TGCAGTGCTCCCCATCCGGGACTAGCGGGGGGCTCCTACAATGAGCAGTTCTTC.

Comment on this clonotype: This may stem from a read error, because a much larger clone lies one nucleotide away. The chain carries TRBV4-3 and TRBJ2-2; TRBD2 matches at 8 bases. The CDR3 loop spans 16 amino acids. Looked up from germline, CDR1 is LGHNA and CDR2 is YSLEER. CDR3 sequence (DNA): TGCTCCAGCTCGCCGGGGGGGGGACTACCAACCGGGGAGCTGTTTTTT. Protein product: CSSSPGGGLPTGELFF.

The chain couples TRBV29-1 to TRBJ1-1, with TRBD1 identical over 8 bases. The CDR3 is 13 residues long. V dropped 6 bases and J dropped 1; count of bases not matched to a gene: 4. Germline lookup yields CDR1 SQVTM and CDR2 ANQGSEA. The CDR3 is CSVDGTGNTEAFF. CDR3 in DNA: TGCAGCGTCGACGGGACAGGGAACACTGAAGCTTTCTTT.

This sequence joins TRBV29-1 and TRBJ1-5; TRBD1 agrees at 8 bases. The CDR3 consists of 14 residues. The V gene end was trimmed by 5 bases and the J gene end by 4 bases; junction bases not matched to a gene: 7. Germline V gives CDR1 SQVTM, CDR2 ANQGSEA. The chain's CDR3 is CSVRTDRANQPQHF. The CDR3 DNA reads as TGCAGCGTTAGGACGGACAGGGCTAATCAGCCCCAGCATTTT. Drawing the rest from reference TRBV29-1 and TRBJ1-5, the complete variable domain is SAVISQKPSRDICQRGTSLTIQCQVDSQVTMMFWYRQQPGQSLTLIATANQGSEATYESGFVIDKFPISRPNLTFSTLTVSNMSPEDSSIYLCSVRTDRANQPQHFGDGTRLSIL.

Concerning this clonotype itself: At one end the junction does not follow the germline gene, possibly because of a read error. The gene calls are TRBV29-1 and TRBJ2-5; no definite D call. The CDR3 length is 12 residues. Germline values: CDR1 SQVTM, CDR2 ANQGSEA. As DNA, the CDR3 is TGCAGCGCTGACACATGGCGTGAGACCCAGTTCTTT. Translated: CSADTWRETQFF.

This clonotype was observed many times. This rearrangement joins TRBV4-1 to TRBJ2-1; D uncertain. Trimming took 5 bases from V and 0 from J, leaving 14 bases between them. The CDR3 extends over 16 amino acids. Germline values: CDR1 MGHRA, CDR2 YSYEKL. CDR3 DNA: TGCGCCAGCAGCTTGCTCGCGGCGAGCTCCTACAATGAGCAGTTCTTC. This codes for CASSLLAASSYNEQFF.

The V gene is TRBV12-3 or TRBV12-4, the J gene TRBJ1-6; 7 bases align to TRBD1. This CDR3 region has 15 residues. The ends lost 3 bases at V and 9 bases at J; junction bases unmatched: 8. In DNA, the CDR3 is TGTGCCAGCAGTTTGGGGACAGAGAGGGGTTCACCCCTCCACTTT. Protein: CASSLGTERGSPLHF.

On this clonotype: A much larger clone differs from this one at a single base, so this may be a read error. CDR3 DNA sequence: TGCGCCAGCAGCCAAATAGCGTGGGGTGGGACAAATACCGATGAAGCTTTCTTT. Residues: CASSQIAWGGTNTDEAFF. J is TRBJ1-1 and V is TRBV4-1, with D tentatively TRBD1 (6 bases). The germline gives CDR1 MGHRA, CDR2 YSYEKL. The CDR3 runs 18 residues. V was pared by 2 bases and J by 7 bases, with 26 bases between.

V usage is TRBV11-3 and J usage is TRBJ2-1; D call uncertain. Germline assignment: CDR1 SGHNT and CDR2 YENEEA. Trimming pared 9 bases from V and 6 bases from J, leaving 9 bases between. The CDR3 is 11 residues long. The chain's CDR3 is CASNGCNEQFF. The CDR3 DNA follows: TGTGCCAGTAACGGCTGCAATGAGCAGTTCTTC.

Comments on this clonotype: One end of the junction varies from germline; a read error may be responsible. CDR3 protein: CAISLGLKPGGGFF. DNA of the CDR3: TGTGCCATCAGTTTAGGGCTTAAGCCGGGAGGGGGGTTCTTC. V and J are TRBV12-3 or TRBV12-4 and TRBJ2-1; TRBD2 aligns across 8 bases. The CDR3 contains 14 residues.

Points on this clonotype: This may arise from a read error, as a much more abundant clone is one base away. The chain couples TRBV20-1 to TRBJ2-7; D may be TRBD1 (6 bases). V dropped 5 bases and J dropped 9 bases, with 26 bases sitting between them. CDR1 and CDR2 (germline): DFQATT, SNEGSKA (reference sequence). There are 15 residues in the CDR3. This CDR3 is CSAANVRDTGRAQYF. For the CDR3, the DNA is TGCAGTGCTGCCAACGTCCGGGACACCGGGCGGGCGCAGTACTTC.

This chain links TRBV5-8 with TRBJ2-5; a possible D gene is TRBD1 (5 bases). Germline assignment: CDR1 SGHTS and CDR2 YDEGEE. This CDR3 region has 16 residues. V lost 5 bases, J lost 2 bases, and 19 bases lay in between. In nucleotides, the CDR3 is TGTGCCAGCAGAGACGTGGTGGGGAAGGGGCAAGAGACCCAGTACTTC. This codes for CASRDVVGKGQETQYF.

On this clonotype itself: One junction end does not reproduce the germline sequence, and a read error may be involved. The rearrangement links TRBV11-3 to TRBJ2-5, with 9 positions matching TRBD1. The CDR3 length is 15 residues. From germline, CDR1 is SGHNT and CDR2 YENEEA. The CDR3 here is CASSLHRGRSEIQYF. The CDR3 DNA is TGTGCCAGCAGCCTCCACAGGGGGCGTTCAGAGATCCAGTACTTC.

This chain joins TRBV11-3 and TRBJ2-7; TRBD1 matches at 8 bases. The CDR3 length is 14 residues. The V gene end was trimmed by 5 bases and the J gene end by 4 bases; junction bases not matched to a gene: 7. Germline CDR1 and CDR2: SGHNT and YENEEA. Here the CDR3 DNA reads TGTGCCAGCAGCCCGCAGGACAGGGATTACGAGCAGTACTTC. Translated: CASSPQDRDYEQYF.

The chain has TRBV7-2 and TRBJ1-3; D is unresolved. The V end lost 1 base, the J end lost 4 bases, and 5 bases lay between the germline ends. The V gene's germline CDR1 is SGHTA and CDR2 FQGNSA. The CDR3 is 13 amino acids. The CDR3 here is CASSLDVGNTIYF. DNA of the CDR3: TGTGCCAGCAGCTTAGACGTCGGAAACACCATATATTTT. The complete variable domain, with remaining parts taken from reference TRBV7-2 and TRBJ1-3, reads GAGVSQSPSNKVTEKGKDVELRCDPISGHTALYWYRQSLGQGLEFLIYFQGNSAPDKSGLPSDRFSAERTGGSVSTLTIQRTQQEDSAVYLCASSLDVGNTIYFGEGSWLTVV.

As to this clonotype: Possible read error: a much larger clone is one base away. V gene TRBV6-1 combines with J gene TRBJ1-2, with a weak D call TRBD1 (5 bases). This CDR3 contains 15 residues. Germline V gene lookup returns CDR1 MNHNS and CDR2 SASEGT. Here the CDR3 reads CVSSETRGTPAGYTF. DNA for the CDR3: TGTGTCAGCAGTGAAACTCGGGGGACGCCCGCTGGCTACACCTTC.

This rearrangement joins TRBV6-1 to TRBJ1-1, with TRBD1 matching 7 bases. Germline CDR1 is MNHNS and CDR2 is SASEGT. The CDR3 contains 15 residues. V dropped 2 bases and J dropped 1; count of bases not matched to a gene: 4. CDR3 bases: TGTGCCAGCAGTGAATGGGGACAGCCGAACACTGAAGCTTTCTTT. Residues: CASSEWGQPNTEAFF.

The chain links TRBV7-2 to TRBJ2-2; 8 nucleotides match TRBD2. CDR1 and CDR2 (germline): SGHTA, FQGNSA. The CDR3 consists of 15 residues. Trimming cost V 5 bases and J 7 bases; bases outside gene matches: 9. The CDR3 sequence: CASSRRTSLDGELFF. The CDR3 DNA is TGTGCCAGCAGCCGCCGGACTAGCTTAGACGGGGAGCTGTTTTTT. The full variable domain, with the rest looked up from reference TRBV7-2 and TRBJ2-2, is GAGVSQSPSNKVTEKGKDVELRCDPISGHTALYWYRQSLGQGLEFLIYFQGNSAPDKSGLPSDRFSAERTGGSVSTLTIQRTQQEDSAVYLCASSRRTSLDGELFFGEGSRLTVL.

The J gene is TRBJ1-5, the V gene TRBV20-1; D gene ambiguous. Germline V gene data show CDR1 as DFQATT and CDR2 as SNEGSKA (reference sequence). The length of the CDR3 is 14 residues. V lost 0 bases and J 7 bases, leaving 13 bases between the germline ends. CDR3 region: CSARDRSTRQPQHF. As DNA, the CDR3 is TGCAGTGCTAGAGATCGATCAACAAGACAGCCCCAGCATTTT.

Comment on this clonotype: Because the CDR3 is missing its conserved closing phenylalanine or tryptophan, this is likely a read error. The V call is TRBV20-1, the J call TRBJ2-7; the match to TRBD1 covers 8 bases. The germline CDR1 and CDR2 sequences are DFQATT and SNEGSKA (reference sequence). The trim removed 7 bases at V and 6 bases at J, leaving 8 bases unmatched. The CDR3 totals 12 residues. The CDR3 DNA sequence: TGCAGTGTACCGGACAGGGTTAGCGAGCAGTACTTA. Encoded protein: CSVPDRVSEQYL.

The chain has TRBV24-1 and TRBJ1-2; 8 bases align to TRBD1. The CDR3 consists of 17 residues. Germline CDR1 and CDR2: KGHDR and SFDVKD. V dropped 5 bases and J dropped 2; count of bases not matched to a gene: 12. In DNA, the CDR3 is TGTGCCACCAGTGCCCGTCAGGGGGCAGCTACCAACTATGGCTACACCTTC. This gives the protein CATSARQGAATNYGYTF.

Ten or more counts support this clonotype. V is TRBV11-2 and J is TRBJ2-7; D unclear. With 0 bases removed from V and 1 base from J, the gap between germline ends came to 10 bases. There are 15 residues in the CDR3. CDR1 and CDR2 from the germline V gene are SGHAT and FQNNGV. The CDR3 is CASSLDPQRSYEQYF. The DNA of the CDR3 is TGTGCCAGCAGCTTAGATCCACAGAGATCCTACGAGCAGTACTTC.

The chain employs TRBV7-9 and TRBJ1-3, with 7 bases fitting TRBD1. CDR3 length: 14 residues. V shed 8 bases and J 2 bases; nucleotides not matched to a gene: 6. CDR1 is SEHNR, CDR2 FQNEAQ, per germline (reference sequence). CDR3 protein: CASCLTGAGNTIYF. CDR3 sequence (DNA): TGTGCCAGCTGTTTAACAGGGGCTGGAAACACCATATATTTT. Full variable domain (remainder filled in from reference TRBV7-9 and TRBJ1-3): DTGVSQNPRHKITKRGQNVTFRCDPISEHNRLYWYRQTLGQGPEFLTYFQNEAQLEKSRLLSDRFSAERPKGSFSTLEIQRTEQGDSAMYLCASCLTGAGNTIYFGEGSWLTVV.

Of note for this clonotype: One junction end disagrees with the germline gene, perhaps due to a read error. DNA for the CDR3: TGTGCCAGCTGTTTTTCGGGGGGTCAGCCCCAGTATTTT. Protein: CASCFSGGQPQYF. The chain is built from TRBV12-3 or TRBV12-4 and TRBJ1-5; 7 bases fit TRBD2. TRBJ2-3 matches the DNA end more closely, so the J call is doubtful. The CDR3 has 13 amino acids.

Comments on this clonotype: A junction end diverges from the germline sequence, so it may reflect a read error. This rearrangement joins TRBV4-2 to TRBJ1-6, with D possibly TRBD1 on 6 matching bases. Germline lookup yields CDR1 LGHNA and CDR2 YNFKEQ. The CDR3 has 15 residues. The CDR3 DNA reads TGTACCAGCAGCCAAGAAGGGGGGGGTGGCTCACCCCTCCACTTC. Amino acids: CTSSQEGGGGSPLHF.